The text below deals with one T cell receptor (beta chain). The source of the sample is a study of T cell changes during pregnancy in multiple sclerosis. Assay used: immunoSEQ multiplex PCR; TCRdb lists only in-frame clones, some missing. This sample has tens of thousands of clones, with 91% found just once. Germline V gene lookup returns CDR1 SGHNT and CDR2 YYREEE (reference sequence). The CDR3 consists of 15 residues. J was trimmed by 2 bases and V by 2 bases; bases with no gene match: 7. The gene calls are TRBV5-4 and TRBJ2-7, with 7 bases fitting TRBD1. Here the sequenced sample was peripheral blood, taken in the first trimester of pregnancy. This TCR derives from a female donor with multiple sclerosis, enrolled in a pregnancy study. CDR3 nucleotides: TGTGCCAGCAGCTTCGCGACAGGGTCTGCCTACGAGCAGTACTTC. Protein: CASSFATGSAYEQYF.